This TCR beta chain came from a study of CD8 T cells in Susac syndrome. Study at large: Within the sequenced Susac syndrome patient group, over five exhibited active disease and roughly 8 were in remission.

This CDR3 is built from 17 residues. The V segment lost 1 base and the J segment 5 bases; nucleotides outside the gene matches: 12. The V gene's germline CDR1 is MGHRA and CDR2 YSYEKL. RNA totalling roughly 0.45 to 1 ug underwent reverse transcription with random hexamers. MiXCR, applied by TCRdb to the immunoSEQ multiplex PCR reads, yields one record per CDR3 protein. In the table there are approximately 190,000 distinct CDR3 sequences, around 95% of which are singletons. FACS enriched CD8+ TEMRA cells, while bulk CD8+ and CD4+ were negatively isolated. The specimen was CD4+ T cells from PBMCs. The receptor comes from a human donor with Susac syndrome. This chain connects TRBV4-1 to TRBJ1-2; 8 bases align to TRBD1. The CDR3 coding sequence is TGCGCCAGCAGCCAAGTAAACCTGGCAGGGGGCAGGTATGGCTACACCTTC. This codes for CASSQVNLAGGRYGYTF.